A selection of T cell receptor beta chains follows, all from one sample in a study of T cells in Graves' hyperthyroidism and ophthalmopathy. TCRdb recomputed calls from the multiplex PCR reads with MiXCR, one row per CDR3 protein. This repertoire shows about 540,000 distinct CDR3 sequences, 40% to 55% found once; its top ten account for about 8%. Sequencing was performed on peripheral blood or thyroid tissue (not recorded which). The receptor set was obtained from a woman aged 18 to 35 with Graves' hyperthyroidism. Each CDR3 is given without its conserved first and last residue.

v_gene	j_gene	CDR3aa
TRBV20-1	TRBJ2-5	SAREGDWETQY
TRBV29-1	TRBJ1-1	SVERGGRKAF
TRBV12-3/TRBV12-4	TRBJ1-3	ASSSAGLAKNTIY
TRBV7-3	TRBJ1-2	ASSLRSGTGGRDGYT
TRBV7-2	TRBJ1-4	ASSFRTGENEKLF
TRBV20-1	TRBJ2-7	SARDRAFSYEQY
TRBV2	TRBJ2-7	ASSGPLAYEQY
TRBV5-1	TRBJ2-3	ASSLAGGPTTDTQY
TRBV13	TRBJ2-7	ASSLVRGRTHEQY
TRBV27	TRBJ1-2	ASSGGTGDPDIRGYT
TRBV20-1	TRBJ2-7	SAASSPGYEQY
TRBV6-5	TRBJ2-2	ASSATGTPERTGELF
TRBV5-1	TRBJ1-4	ASSLDWGELF
TRBV5-8	TRBJ2-5	ASSQGPSGRETQY
TRBV6-1	TRBJ1-2	ASSVEKKYGYT
TRBV15	TRBJ2-6	ATSRDS
TRBV20-1	TRBJ2-5	SKRGGGLQETQY
TRBV4-1	TRBJ1-6	ASSQVNRGLSSPLH
TRBV27	TRBJ1-1	ASRFPTGGWDTEAF
TRBV24-1	TRBJ2-5	ATSARGAGETQY
TRBV12-3/TRBV12-4	TRBJ1-5	ASSSQGNRGQPQH
TRBV7-6	TRBJ2-7	ASSLGTGSNEQY
TRBV9	TRBJ2-3	ASSVSLTPAASTDTQY
TRBV20-1	TRBJ2-6	SAMDRTSGANVLT
TRBV25-1	TRBJ1-5	ASSEQGVYQPQH
TRBV7-2	TRBJ2-6	ASSLIAGAPGANVLT
TRBV29-1	TRBJ2-7	SASGLAGDEQY
TRBV7-8	-	ASSEGLVGDTQY
TRBV7-3	TRBJ1-1	ASSLTGGMNTEAF
TRBV4-3	TRBJ1-2	ASSQGARGRGYT
TRBV7-2	TRBJ1-1	ASSRRGLGTEAF
TRBV6-5	TRBJ1-4	ASSPGQGLPRLSEKLF
TRBV5-8	TRBJ1-2	ASSQEDRAGNGYT
TRBV11-2	TRBJ2-7	ASSYGVPSYEQY
TRBV29-1	TRBJ2-6	SVEEGITGANVLT